A single sample is the source of the 16 T cell receptor beta chains below, sequenced in a study of neurological immune-mediated disorders. MiXCR, run by TCRdb on the 5' RACE reads, gives a single entry per CDR3 protein. This sample has more than 50,000 distinct CDR3 sequences, with less than 4% found just once. Sequencing was done on a sample of PBMCs. The receptors here all came from a woman aged 45-65 years with multiple sclerosis.

V usage is TRBV20-1 and J usage is TRBJ1-3; 11 nucleotides align to TRBD1. Germline V gives CDR1 DFQATT, CDR2 SNEGSKA (reference sequence). This CDR3 has 16 residues. Trimming at V came to 4 bases and at J to 0 bases, leaving 5 bases not matched to a gene. The CDR3 DNA follows: TGCAGTGCTACAGGACAGGGGGCTTCCTCTGGAAACACCATATATTTT. This sequence encodes CSATGQGASSGNTIYF.

A few counts support this clonotype. Germline is not matched at one junction end, which may reflect a read error. The V call is TRBV5-1, the J call TRBJ2-3; TRBD1 matches 7 bases. The CDR3 is made up of 15 amino acids. Germline lookup yields CDR1 SGHRS and CDR2 YFSETQ. The CDR3 loop reads CASSHSTGSTDTQYF. As DNA, the CDR3 is TGCGCCAGCAGCCACTCGACAGGGAGCACGGATACGCAGTATTTT.

This clonotype was counted at least ten times. The chain has TRBV5-1 and TRBJ1-1, with TRBD1 identical over 12 bases. After removal of 0 bases from V and 1 base from J, the junction contained 4 bases not matched to a gene. This CDR3 comprises 17 residues. The germline CDR1 and CDR2 sequences are SGHRS and YFSETQ. The CDR3 nucleotides are TGCGCCAGCAGCTTGGGGGGACAGGGGGCGGGGAACACTGAAGCTTTCTTT. The encoded protein is CASSLGGQGAGNTEAFF.

This clonotype was counted only a few times. This clone may be a read error of a much larger clone one base away. This chain links TRBV25-1 with TRBJ1-1, with a possible D match to TRBD1 (6 bases). V was pared by 2 bases and J by 5 bases, with 9 bases between. Germline-derived CDR1 and CDR2 are MGHDK and SYGVNS. The CDR3 consists of 13 residues. The CDR3 DNA reads as TGTGCCAGCAGTGAAACCGGACAGACTGAAGCTTTCTTT. Protein: CASSETGQTEAFF.

This clonotype was recorded many times. The chain uses TRBV29-1 and TRBJ2-1; TRBD2 aligns across 7 bases. Germline CDR1 reads SQVTM; CDR2 reads ANQGSEA. The CDR3 consists of 15 residues. After removal of 3 bases from V and 4 bases from J, the junction contained 9 bases not matched to a gene. The CDR3 nucleotides read TGCAGCGTTGATACGGCGGGAGCCATATACAATGAGCAGTTCTTC. Translating it yields CSVDTAGAIYNEQFF.

This clonotype was recorded at least ten times. In nucleotides, the CDR3 is TGTGCCAGCAGCTTGGAATACGCTAGCGGGGGCCGGTTCTTC. This translates into CASSLEYASGGRFF. The chain is built from TRBV5-4 and TRBJ2-1; 10 nucleotides agree with TRBD2. This CDR3 is 14 amino acids long. CDR1 SGHNT and CDR2 YYREEE come from the germline V gene (reference sequence). V shed 0 bases, J shed 15 bases, and the junction held 9 bases outside the gene matches.

In this sample, this clonotype turned up a few times. Germline is not matched at one junction end, which may reflect a read error. The rearrangement links TRBV7-2 to TRBJ1-5, with 8 bases identical to TRBD1. This CDR3 is built from 16 residues. Germline loops: CDR1 SGHTA, CDR2 FQGNSA. CDR3 nucleotides: TGTGCCAGCACCCTGGGGGGCCAGGGGGCTGGACAGCCCCAGAATTTT. Protein: CASTLGGQGAGQPQNF.

This clonotype occurred many times. The genes are TRBV6-5 and TRBJ2-7; 7 nucleotides align to TRBD1. V dropped 4 bases and J dropped 5; count of bases not matched to a gene: 5. Germline V gives CDR1 MNHEY, CDR2 SVGAGI. CDR3 length: 13 amino acids. The CDR3, as DNA: TGTGCCAGCAGTTCCGCGACAGGGAACGAGCAGTACTTC. It codes for CASSSATGNEQYF.

Ten or more counts support this clonotype. This chain joins TRBV6-5 and TRBJ2-1; D tentatively reads TRBD1 or TRBD2 (5 bases each). The CDR3 runs to 13 residues. Germline V CDR1 and CDR2: MNHEY, SVGAGI. The V end lost 5 bases, the J end lost 6 bases, and 11 bases lay between the germline ends. CDR3 loop: CASSKTGPNEQFF. The CDR3 DNA sequence: TGTGCCAGCAGTAAAACGGGGCCCAATGAGCAGTTCTTC.

There are many counts of this clonotype. The genes are TRBV9 and TRBJ1-2; a weak D match, TRBD1 (5 bases). Germline CDR1 reads SGDLS; CDR2 reads YYNGEE. Between the trimmed V and J ends, which lost 0 bases and 4 bases, there was a span of 10 bases. There are 14 residues in the CDR3. The CDR3 DNA sequence: TGTGCCAGCAGCGTAGGGCAGGGCTTCTATGGCTACACCTTC. This translates into CASSVGQGFYGYTF.

J is TRBJ2-1 and V is TRBV7-9; 14 bases are a match to TRBD2. The CDR3 has 15 amino acids. J gave up 8 bases and V 4 bases, and 4 bases lay outside the gene matches. Germline loops: CDR1 SEHNR, CDR2 FQNEAQ (reference sequence). The CDR3 loop is CASSWGLAGVDEQFF. In DNA, the CDR3 is TGTGCCAGCAGCTGGGGACTAGCGGGAGTCGATGAGCAGTTCTTC. Filled out from reference TRBV7-9 and TRBJ2-1, the complete variable domain reads DTGVSQNPRHKITKRGQNVTFRCDPISEHNRLYWYRQTLGQGPEFLTYFQNEAQLEKSRLLSDRFSAERPKGSFSTLEIQRTEQGDSAMYLCASSWGLAGVDEQFFGPGTRLTVL.

The sample holds a few counts of this clonotype. The rearrangement links TRBV29-1 to TRBJ2-1; D is undetermined. V shed 3 bases and J shed 4 bases, with 7 bases lying between them. The germline V gene has CDR1 SQVTM and CDR2 ANQGSEA. The CDR3 is 12 residues long. CDR3 DNA sequence: TGCAGCGTTGATAGAATTTACAATGAGCAGTTCTTC. Its translation: CSVDRIYNEQFF.

Ten or more counts support this clonotype. This chain joins TRBV7-9 and TRBJ2-4, with D maybe TRBD1 (6 bases). Trimming left V 5 bases short and J 4 bases short, with 21 bases between. CDR1 SEHNR and CDR2 FQNEAQ come from the germline V gene (reference sequence). The CDR3 extends over 17 amino acids. The CDR3 DNA sequence: TGTGCCAGCAGCCAGCGATTAAGGGACAACTCTAAAAACATTCAGTACTTC. Amino acid sequence: CASSQRLRDNSKNIQYF.

This clonotype has a count of ten or more. The chain employs TRBV10-3 and TRBJ2-7; D not resolved. This CDR3 is 15 amino acids long. V dropped 4 bases and J dropped 0 bases, with 13 bases sitting between them. Looked up from germline, CDR1 is ENHRY and CDR2 is SYGVKD. CDR3 region: CAISAALMGSYEQYF. In DNA, the CDR3 is TGTGCCATCAGTGCCGCCCTGATGGGCTCCTACGAGCAGTACTTC.

This clonotype was detected many times. The chain couples TRBV20-1 to TRBJ2-1, with D possibly being TRBD2 (6 bases). CDR1 DFQATT and CDR2 SNEGSKA come from the germline V gene (reference sequence). V was shortened by 4 bases and J by 5 bases, with 15 bases between the two germline ends. This CDR3 is built from 14 residues. CDR3 nucleotides: TGCAGTGCTATGGACGGGAGAGGTCACAATGAGCAGTTCTTC. Protein: CSAMDGRGHNEQFF.

The table lists this clonotype with many counts. The gene calls are TRBV20-1 and TRBJ1-4; 9 bases line up with TRBD1. The junction had 2 bases not matched to a gene; V was cut back by 6 bases and J by 6 bases. Germline V gives CDR1 DFQATT, CDR2 SNEGSKA (reference sequence). The CDR3 loop spans 12 amino acids. CDR3 in amino acids: CSARTGDEKLFF. The CDR3 DNA sequence: TGCAGTGCGAGGACAGGGGATGAAAAACTGTTTTTT.